The rows below give T cell receptor beta chains drawn from one sample of a study of regulatory T cells in long-lasting Graves disease. TCRdb re-called the multiplex PCR reads through MiXCR, storing one row per CDR3 protein. Counted here are about 400,000 distinct CDR3 sequences, less than 25% occurring once; the ten biggest clones make up around 21%. The sequencing used peripheral blood mononuclear cells (PBMCs), collected when the disease was refractory, from a patient treated with antithyroid drugs. The origin of the receptors is a female donor with Graves disease. The CDR3 runs from the conserved cysteine through the conserved F or W. The D gene is left open where the match is weak. Expanded clones get a size class; other rows say once, few or many, or leave the size out.

length: 13
J: TRBJ1-1
V: TRBV29-1
D: -
size: -
DNA: TGCAGCGTTGAAGGGAGGGGGGACACTGAAGCTTTCTTT
CDR3: CSVEGRGDTEAFF

length: 17
J: TRBJ1-2
V: TRBV29-1
D: TRBD1
size: many
DNA: TGCAGCGTTGACCGTCCCGGGACAGGGGACAGTAACTATGGCTACACCTTC
CDR3: CSVDRPGTGDSNYGYTF

length: 12
J: TRBJ1-1
V: TRBV29-1
D: -
size: few
DNA: TGCAGCGTATCCGGGACTAACACTGAAGCTTTCTTT
CDR3: CSVSGTNTEAFF

length: 16
J: TRBJ2-7
V: TRBV20-1
D: TRBD2
size: many
DNA: TGCAGTGCTAGAGGGCTTTGGGCTAGCGGGACTTACGAGCAGTACTTC
CDR3: CSARGLWASGTYEQYF

length: 17
J: TRBJ2-2
V: TRBV6-1
D: TRBD2
size: many
DNA: TGTGCCAGCACCACTTCCCTACTAGCGGCGAACACCGGGGAGCTGTTTTTT
CDR3: CASTTSLLAANTGELFF

length: 20
J: TRBJ1-2
V: TRBV7-2
D: TRBD1
size: -
DNA: TGTGCCAGCAGCTTAGGTCCCGGACAGGGTGGTTTTAGAACGAACTATGGCTACACCTTC
CDR3: CASSLGPGQGGFRTNYGYTF

length: 15
J: TRBJ2-4
V: TRBV4-1
D: -
size: many
DNA: TGCGCCAGCAGCCAAGTCCTCAGATTTTCGGACATTCAGTACTTC
CDR3: CASSQVLRFSDIQYF

length: 15
J: TRBJ2-1
V: TRBV5-1
D: TRBD2
size: -
DNA: TGCGCCAGTCAGGCCGGACGGGAGGTCGGGAATGAGCAGTTCTTC
CDR3: CASQAGREVGNEQFF

length: 12
J: TRBJ2-7
V: TRBV7-9
D: -
size: many
DNA: TGTGCCAGCAGCTTCCGAACCTACGAGCAGTACTTC
CDR3: CASSFRTYEQYF

length: 10
J: TRBJ1-4
V: TRBV20-1
D: -
size: -
DNA: TGCAGTGCTAGGTTTGAAAAACTGTTTTTT
CDR3: CSARFEKLFF

length: 15
J: TRBJ2-7
V: TRBV28
D: TRBD2
size: many
DNA: TGTGCCAGCAGCTCGGTAGCGGGAGGGCGCCACGAGCAGTACTTC
CDR3: CASSSVAGGRHEQYF

length: 12
J: TRBJ1-1
V: TRBV6-1
D: -
size: few
DNA: TGTGCCAGCACCGAAGGGTATACTGAAGCTTTCTTT
CDR3: CASTEGYTEAFF

length: 17
J: TRBJ2-7
V: TRBV20-1
D: TRBD2
size: many
DNA: TGCAGTGCTAGAGATCCAAGGACTAGCGGGCCCTCCTACGAGCAGTACTTC
CDR3: CSARDPRTSGPSYEQYF

length: 13
J: TRBJ2-7
V: TRBV20-1
D: TRBD2
size: -
DNA: TGCAGTGTTCCTAGCGGGGCTGCCTACGAGCAGTACTTC
CDR3: CSVPSGAAYEQYF

length: 18
J: TRBJ1-3
V: TRBV6-5
D: -
size: few
DNA: TGTGCCAGCAGTTACTCTATAGGCCGGGTCGGAGGTGGAAACACCATATATTTT
CDR3: CASSYSIGRVGGGNTIYF

length: 14
J: TRBJ1-5
V: TRBV9
D: -
size: few
DNA: TGTGCCAGCAGCGGGGGCGAACGGGATCAGCCCCAGCATTTT
CDR3: CASSGGERDQPQHF

length: 15
J: TRBJ2-5
V: TRBV28
D: TRBD2
size: many
DNA: TGTGCCAGCAGTGCTGGGACTAGTTCCTTAGAGACCCAGTACTTC
CDR3: CASSAGTSSLETQYF

length: 16
J: TRBJ2-7
V: TRBV20-1
D: TRBD2
size: many
DNA: TGCAGTGCCATCTGGGAGGGAGGGGTAAGCTCCTACGAGCAGTACTTC
CDR3: CSAIWEGGVSSYEQYF

length: 12
J: TRBJ1-1
V: TRBV5-1
D: -
size: -
DNA: TGCGCCAGCAGCTTGGTGGAGACTGAAGCTTTCTTT
CDR3: CASSLVETEAFF

length: 14
J: TRBJ2-5
V: TRBV11-2
D: -
size: many
DNA: TGTGCCAGCAGCTTCATAGGGGTTAAAGAGACCCAGTACTTC
CDR3: CASSFIGVKETQYF

length: 14
J: TRBJ2-1
V: TRBV11-1
D: -
size: few
DNA: TGTGCCAGCGCCGGTGGGCCGGATGACAATGAGCAGTTCTTC
CDR3: CASAGGPDDNEQFF

length: 13
J: TRBJ2-2
V: TRBV5-6
D: -
size: -
DNA: TGTGCCAGCAGCTTGTTCTGGGGCGGGGAGCTGTCTTTT
CDR3: CASSLFWGGELSF

length: 14
J: TRBJ1-6
V: TRBV9
D: -
size: few
DNA: TGTGCCAGCAGCCAGGACAGTATTAATTCACCCCTCCACTTT
CDR3: CASSQDSINSPLHF

length: 13
J: TRBJ2-6
V: TRBV6-1
D: -
size: few
DNA: TGTGCCAGCACAGTTCCTGGGGCCAACGTCCTGACTTTC
CDR3: CASTVPGANVLTF

length: 14
J: TRBJ1-1
V: TRBV7-2
D: TRBD1
size: -
DNA: TGTGCCAGCAGTCAGACAGGGGGCGCGACTGAAGCTTTCTTT
CDR3: CASSQTGGATEAFF

length: 15
J: TRBJ1-5
V: TRBV18
D: -
size: -
DNA: TGTGCCAGCTTACCACAGGCAGGGTTTAATCAGCCCCAGCATTTT
CDR3: CASLPQAGFNQPQHF

length: 16
J: TRBJ1-5
V: TRBV10-3
D: TRBD1
size: -
DNA: TGTGCCATCAGCCCGGACAGGGGAGGGTTGGGACAGCCCCAGCATTTT
CDR3: CAISPDRGGLGQPQHF

length: 11
J: TRBJ1-2
V: TRBV20-1
D: -
size: few
DNA: TGCAGTGCTAGAGGCAGCTATGGCCACACCTTC
CDR3: CSARGSYGHTF

length: 16
J: TRBJ2-6
V: TRBV28
D: TRBD1
size: many
DNA: TGTGCCAGCAAACCCTTGACAGGGTCTGGGGCCAACGTCCTGACTTTC
CDR3: CASKPLTGSGANVLTF

length: 13
J: TRBJ2-3
V: TRBV11-2
D: -
size: few
DNA: TGTGCCAGCAGCTTCCAGAACACAGATACGCAGTATTTT
CDR3: CASSFQNTDTQYF

length: 15
J: TRBJ2-7
V: TRBV11-2
D: -
size: -
DNA: TGTGCCAGCAGCTACTCACAGGGACCCACCTACGAGCAGTACTTC
CDR3: CASSYSQGPTYEQYF

length: 15
J: TRBJ2-5
V: TRBV30
D: TRBD1
size: -
DNA: TGTGCCTGGACCCCAGGGGGTACGACAAGGGAGACCCAGTACTTC
CDR3: CAWTPGGTTRETQYF